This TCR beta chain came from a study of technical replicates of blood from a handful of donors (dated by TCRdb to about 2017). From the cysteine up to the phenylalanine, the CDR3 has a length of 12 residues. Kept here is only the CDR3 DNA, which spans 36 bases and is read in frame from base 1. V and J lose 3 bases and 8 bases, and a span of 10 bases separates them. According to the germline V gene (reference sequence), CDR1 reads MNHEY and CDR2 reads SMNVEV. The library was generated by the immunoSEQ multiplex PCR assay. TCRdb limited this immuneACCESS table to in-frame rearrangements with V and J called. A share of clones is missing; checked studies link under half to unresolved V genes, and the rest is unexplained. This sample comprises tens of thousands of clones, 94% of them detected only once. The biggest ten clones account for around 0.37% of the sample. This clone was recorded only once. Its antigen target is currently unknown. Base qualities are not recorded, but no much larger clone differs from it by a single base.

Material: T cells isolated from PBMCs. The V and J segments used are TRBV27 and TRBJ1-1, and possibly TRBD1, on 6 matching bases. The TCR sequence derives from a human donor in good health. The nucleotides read TGTGCCAGCAGTTTCTCACAGGGAGAAGCTTTCTTT. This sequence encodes CASSFSQGEAFF.